This T cell receptor (beta chain) was recovered during a study of T cells in localized non-small cell lung cancer. Clones were sequenced by immunoSEQ multiplex PCR, and TCRdb holds only the in-frame ones, with some missing. The sample consists of about 18,000 clones, approximately 90% of them appearing once. CDR3 length equals 17 residues. Per germline, CDR1 LNHDA and CDR2 SQIVND (reference sequence). Trimming removed 4 bases from V and 3 bases from J; junction bases left unmatched: 12. The clonotype comes from a woman aged 35 to 70 with stage I lung adenocarcinoma. The material sequenced was peripheral blood, taken before any cancer treatment. The chain carries TRBV19 and TRBJ2-3, with TRBD1 identical over 8 bases. CDR3 protein: CASSTDDRGAGTDTQYF. For the CDR3, the DNA is TGTGCCAGTAGTACAGATGACAGGGGCGCGGGGACAGATACGCAGTATTTT.